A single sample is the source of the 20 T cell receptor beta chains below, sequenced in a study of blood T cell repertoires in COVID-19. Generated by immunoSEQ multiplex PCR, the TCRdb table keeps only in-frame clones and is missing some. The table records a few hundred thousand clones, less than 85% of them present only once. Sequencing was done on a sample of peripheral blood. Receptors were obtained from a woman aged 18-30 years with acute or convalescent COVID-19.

DNA of the CDR3: TGTGCCAGCAGTTTACCGACAGGGGTTAATGAAAAACTGTTTTTT. This sequence encodes CASSLPTGVNEKLFF. V is TRBV28 and J is TRBJ1-4; 8 nucleotides match TRBD1. Germline V gene sequence: CDR1 MDHEN, CDR2 SYDVKM. The CDR3 totals 15 residues. V was clipped by 2 bases and J by 4 bases; unmatched bases: 3.

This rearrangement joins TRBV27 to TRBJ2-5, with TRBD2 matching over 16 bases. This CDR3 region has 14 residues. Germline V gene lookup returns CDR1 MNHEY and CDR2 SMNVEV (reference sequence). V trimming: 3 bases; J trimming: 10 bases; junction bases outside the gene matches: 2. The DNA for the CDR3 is TGTGCCAGCAGTTTGGGACTAGCGGGGGGGTACCAGTACTTC. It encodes CASSLGLAGGYQYF.

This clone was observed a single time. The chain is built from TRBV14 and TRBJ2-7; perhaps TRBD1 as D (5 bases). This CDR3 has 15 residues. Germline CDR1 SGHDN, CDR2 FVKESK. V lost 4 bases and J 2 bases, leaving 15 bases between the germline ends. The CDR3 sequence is CASSPFWGRPYEQYF. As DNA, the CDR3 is TGTGCCAGCAGCCCTTTCTGGGGCAGACCCTACGAGCAGTACTTC.

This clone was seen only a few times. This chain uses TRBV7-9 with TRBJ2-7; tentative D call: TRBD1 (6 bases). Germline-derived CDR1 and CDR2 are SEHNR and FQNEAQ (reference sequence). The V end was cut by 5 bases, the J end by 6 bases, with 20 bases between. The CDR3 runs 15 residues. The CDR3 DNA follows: TGTGCCAGCAGCGCGCCCTGGTCGGGACACCTCGAGCAGTACTTC. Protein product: CASSAPWSGHLEQYF.

The DNA of the CDR3 is TGTGCCAGCTCACCCTTGGGACAGGGAGGTTGGGACGAGCAGTACTTC. Residues: CASSPLGQGGWDEQYF. The chain joins TRBV18 to TRBJ2-7; 9 bases are shared with TRBD1. The germline CDR1 and CDR2 sequences are KGHSH and LQKENI. J gave up 5 bases and V 3 bases, and 11 bases lay outside the gene matches. The CDR3 consists of 16 residues.

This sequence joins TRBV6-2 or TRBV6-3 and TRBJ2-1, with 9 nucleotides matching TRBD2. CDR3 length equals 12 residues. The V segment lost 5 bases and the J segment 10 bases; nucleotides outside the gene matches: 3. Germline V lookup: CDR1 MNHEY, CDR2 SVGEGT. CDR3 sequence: CASSRTSEEQFF. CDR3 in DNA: TGTGCCAGCAGTAGGACTAGCGAAGAGCAGTTCTTC.

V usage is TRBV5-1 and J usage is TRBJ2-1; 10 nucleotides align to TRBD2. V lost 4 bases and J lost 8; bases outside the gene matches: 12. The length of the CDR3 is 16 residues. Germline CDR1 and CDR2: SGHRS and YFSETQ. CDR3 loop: CASSRSLAGVVHEQFF. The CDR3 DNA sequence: TGCGCCAGCAGCCGTTCCCTAGCGGGAGTCGTGCATGAGCAGTTCTTC.

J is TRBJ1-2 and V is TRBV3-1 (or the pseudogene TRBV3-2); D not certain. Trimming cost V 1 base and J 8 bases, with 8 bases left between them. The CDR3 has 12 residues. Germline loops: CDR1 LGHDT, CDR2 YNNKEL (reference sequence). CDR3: CASSQGPGGYTF. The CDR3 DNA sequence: TGTGCCAGCAGCCAAGGGCCCGGGGGCTACACCTTC.

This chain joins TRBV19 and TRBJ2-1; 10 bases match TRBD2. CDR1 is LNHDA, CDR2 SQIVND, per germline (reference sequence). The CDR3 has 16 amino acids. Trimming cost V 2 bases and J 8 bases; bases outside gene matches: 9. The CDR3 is CASSILAGVSIYEQFF. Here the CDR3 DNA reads TGTGCCAGTAGTATACTAGCGGGAGTCTCGATCTATGAGCAGTTCTTC.

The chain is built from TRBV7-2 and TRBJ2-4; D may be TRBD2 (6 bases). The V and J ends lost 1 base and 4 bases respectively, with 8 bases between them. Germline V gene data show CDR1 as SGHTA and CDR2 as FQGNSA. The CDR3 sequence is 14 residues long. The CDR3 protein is CASSLVREKNIQYF. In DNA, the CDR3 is TGTGCCAGCAGCTTAGTCCGGGAGAAAAACATTCAGTACTTC.

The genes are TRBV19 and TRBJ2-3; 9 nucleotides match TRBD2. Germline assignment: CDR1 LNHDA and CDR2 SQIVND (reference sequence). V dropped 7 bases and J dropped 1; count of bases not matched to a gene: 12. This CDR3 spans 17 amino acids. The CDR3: CASMLSSGKGRTDTQYF. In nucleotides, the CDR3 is TGTGCCAGTATGTTATCTAGCGGGAAGGGACGCACAGATACGCAGTATTTT.

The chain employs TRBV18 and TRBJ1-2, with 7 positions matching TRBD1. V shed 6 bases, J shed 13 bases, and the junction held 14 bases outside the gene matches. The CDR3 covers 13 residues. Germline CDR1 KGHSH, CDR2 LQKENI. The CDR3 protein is CASSPNDRVKSTF. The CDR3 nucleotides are TGTGCCAGCTCCCCAAACGACAGGGTCAAATCCACCTTC.

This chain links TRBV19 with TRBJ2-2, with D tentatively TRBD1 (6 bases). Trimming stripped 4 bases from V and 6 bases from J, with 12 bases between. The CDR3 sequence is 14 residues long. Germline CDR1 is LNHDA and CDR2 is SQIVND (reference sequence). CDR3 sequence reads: CASSNRDYSGELFF. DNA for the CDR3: TGTGCCAGTAGTAACAGGGATTACTCCGGGGAGCTGTTTTTT.

CDR3 DNA sequence: TGTGCTAGTGGTTTGGCCCTTACTAGCGGGACCATTAATGAGCAGTTCTTC. Its protein product is CASGLALTSGTINEQFF. This chain uses TRBV12-5 with TRBJ2-1; 10 nucleotides line up with TRBD2. J was trimmed by 7 bases and V by 1 base; bases with no gene match: 10. The CDR3 runs to 17 residues. The germline gives CDR1 LGHNT, CDR2 FRNRAP.

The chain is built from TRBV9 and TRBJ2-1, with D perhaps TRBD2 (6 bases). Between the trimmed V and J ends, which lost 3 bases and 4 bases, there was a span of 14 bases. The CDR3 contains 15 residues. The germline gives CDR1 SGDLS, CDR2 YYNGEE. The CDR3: CASSDTSTGYNEQFF. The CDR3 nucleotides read TGTGCCAGCAGCGACACTAGCACTGGATACAATGAGCAGTTCTTC.

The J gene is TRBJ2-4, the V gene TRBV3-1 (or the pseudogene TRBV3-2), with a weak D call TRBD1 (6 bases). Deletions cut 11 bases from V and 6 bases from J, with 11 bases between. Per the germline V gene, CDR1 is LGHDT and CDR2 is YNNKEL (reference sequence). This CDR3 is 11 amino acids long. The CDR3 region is CAASRGNIQYF. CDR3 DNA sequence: TGTGCCGCGAGCAGGGGAAACATTCAGTACTTC.

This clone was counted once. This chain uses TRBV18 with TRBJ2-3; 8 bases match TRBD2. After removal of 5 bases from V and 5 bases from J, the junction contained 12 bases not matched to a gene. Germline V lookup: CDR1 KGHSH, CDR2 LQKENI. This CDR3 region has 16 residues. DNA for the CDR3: TGTGCCAGCTCATCCGGGACTAGGTCTCTTGGAGATACGCAGTATTTT. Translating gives CASSSGTRSLGDTQYF.

CDR3 nucleotides: TGCGCCAGCAGCCCGTCCGGGAGCGGGAGGTTTGGCGAGCAGTACTTC. Residues: CASSPSGSGRFGEQYF. The chain recombines TRBV4-3 with TRBJ2-7; 9 bases fit TRBD2. CDR3 length: 16 residues. The germline V gene has CDR1 LGHNA and CDR2 YSLEER. J gave up 6 bases and V 4 bases, and 13 bases lay outside the gene matches.

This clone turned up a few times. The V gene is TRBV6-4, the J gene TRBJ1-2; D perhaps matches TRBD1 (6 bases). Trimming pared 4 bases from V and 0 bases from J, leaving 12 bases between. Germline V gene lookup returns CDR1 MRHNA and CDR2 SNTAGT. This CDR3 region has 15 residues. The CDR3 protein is CASSAAAGANYGYTF. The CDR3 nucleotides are TGTGCCAGCAGTGCGGCGGCAGGGGCTAACTATGGCTACACCTTC.

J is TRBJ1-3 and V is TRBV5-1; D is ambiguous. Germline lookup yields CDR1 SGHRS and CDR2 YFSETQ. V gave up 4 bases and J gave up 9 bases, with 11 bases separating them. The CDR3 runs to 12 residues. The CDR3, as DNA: TGCGCCAGCAGCCCCGAAGGCGGCACCATATATTTT. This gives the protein CASSPEGGTIYF.